This TCR beta chain comes out of a study of shared clonotypes between healthy human individuals. CD45RO-negative CD8 cells positively selected for CCR7 made up the naive population, which excluded terminally differentiated effector memory CD45RA+ cells. TCRdb keeps only in-frame clones here, not all; method: immunoSEQ multiplex PCR. This table holds some 2,100,000 clones, just over 90% found once. Sequenced sample: naive CD8+ T cells from PBMCs. The sequence was collected from a young man in good health. Some clones in this sample may be carry-over from other donors' samples.

The CDR3 reads CASSLDVAGGQVGEQYF. In nucleotides, the CDR3 is TGTGCCAGCAGTTTAGACGTAGCGGGAGGGCAAGTAGGCGAGCAGTACTTC. This rearrangement joins TRBV28 to TRBJ2-7; the match to TRBD2 covers 11 bases. Germline V gene lookup returns CDR1 MDHEN and CDR2 SYDVKM. V was pared by 2 bases and J by 6 bases, with 12 bases of the junction left unmatched. This CDR3 contains 17 residues.